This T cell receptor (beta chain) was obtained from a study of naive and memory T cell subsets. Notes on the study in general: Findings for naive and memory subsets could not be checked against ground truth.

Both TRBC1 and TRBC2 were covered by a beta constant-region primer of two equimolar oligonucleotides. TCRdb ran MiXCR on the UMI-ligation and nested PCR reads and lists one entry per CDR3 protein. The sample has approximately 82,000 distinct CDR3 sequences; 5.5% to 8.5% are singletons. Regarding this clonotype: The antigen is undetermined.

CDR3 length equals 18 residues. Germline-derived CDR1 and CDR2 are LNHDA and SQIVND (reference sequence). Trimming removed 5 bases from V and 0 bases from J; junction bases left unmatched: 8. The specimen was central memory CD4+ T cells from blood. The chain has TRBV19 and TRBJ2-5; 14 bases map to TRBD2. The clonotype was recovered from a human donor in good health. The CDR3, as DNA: TGTGCCAGTAGTTCTGGACTAGCGGGAGGCAAGAACCAAGAGACCCAGTACTTC. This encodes CASSSGLAGGKNQETQYF.